This T cell receptor (beta chain) was captured by sequencing in a study of PD-1 blockade in classical Hodgkin lymphoma (dated by TCRdb to between 2020 and 2021). Looking at the study overall: To define a peripheral blood immune signature of response to PD-1 blockade in classical Hodgkin lymphoma, the study combined TCR beta sequencing with CyTOF. What the study reported, not specific to this receptor: The study covered only a single clinical trial cohort, and the causes of the repertoire differences, possibly disease activity or prior therapy, were still not defined. Baseline TCR diversity was reported as lower in newly diagnosed patients than in healthy donors, and lower still in relapsed/refractory patients.

Turning to this clone: No antigen is known for it. Nothing much larger sits one base from this clone, and base qualities are not available. Other DNA sequences of this sample code for an identical CDR3.

Spanning cysteine to phenylalanine, the CDR3 consists of 13 amino acids. CDR3 DNA is the only sequence kept; it has 39 bases, read in frame from the first base. V lost 0 bases and J lost 0 bases; the stretch between them is 3 bases long. For CDR1 and CDR2, the germline V gene lists SGDLS and YYNGEE. According to the study, the label for this sample's time point signals: newly diagnosed, previously untreated cHL patient sample. A Miltenyi CD8+ T cell isolation kit was used for magnetic negative selection to purify CD8+ T cells from thawed PBMCs. As a comparison group for the relapsed/refractory trial patients, PBMCs from patients with newly diagnosed, previously untreated classical Hodgkin lymphoma were sequenced. After peripheral blood was drawn into 8 mL Vacutainer Cell Preparation Tubes, PBMCs were isolated by centrifugation and then cryopreserved. Purified CD4+ and CD8+ fractions were prepared only for cases with an additional available PBMC sample. Magnetically labelled cells were depleted on LS columns in a quadroMACS separator, and the flow-through was collected as the purified fraction.

The Qiagen DNeasy kit was used to extract genomic DNA from unsorted PBMCs and from the negatively selected CD4+ and CD8+ fractions. Using primers that anneal to V and J segments, immunoSEQ multiplex PCR amplified the TCR beta CDR3 regions. A synthetic immune receptor repertoire was used to minimize amplification bias, and remaining bias was computationally removed after sequencing. In the source study's methods: Custom Python scripts were used to quantify repertoire diversity as the Shannon entropy index. Unsorted, CD4+ and CD8+ repertoires were examined separately, except in combined analyses, for which CD4+ and CD8+ sequences were merged in silico. TCRdb's version of the immuneACCESS table is confined to in-frame rearrangements and falls short of the full clone set. An unresolved V gene accounts for under half of the shortfall where checked; the remainder is of unknown origin. The V and J calls and the clone size are those of that table, but D and trimming were determined from the DNA. The sample yields 21,000 or so clones; just under 90% were counted once. 6.5% to 8% of the sample is taken by the ten largest.

The sequence was obtained from a human donor with classical Hodgkin lymphoma. The receptor chain draws on TRBV9 and TRBJ1-1; the D gene assignment is ambiguous. The sequenced sample consisted of CD8+ T cells from blood. The encoded CDR3 is CASSVVLNTEAFF. The DNA is as follows: TGTGCCAGCAGCGTAGTCCTGAACACTGAAGCTTTCTTT.